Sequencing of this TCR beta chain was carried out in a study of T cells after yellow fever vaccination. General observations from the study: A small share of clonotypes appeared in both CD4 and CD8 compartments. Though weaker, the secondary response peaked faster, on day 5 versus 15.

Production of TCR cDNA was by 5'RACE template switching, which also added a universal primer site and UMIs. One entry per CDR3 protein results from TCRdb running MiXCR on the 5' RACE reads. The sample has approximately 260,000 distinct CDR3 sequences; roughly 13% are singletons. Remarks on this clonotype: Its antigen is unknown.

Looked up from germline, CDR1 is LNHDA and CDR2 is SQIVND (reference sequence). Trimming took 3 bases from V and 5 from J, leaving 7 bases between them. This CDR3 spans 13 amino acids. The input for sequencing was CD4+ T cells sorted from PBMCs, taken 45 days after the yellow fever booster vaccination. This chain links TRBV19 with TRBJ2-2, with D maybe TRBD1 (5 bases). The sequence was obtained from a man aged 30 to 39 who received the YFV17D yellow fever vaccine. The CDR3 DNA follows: TGTGCCAGTAGTATTAGGGGTACCGGGGAGCTGTTTTTT. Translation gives CASSIRGTGELFF.